These 9 T cell receptor beta chains originate from one sample sequenced in a study of blood T cell repertoires in COVID-19. Repertoires were generated with immunoSEQ multiplex PCR, while TCRdb's copy carries only in-frame clones and drops some. The table includes over 150,000 clones, approximately 88% detected once. The sample taken for sequencing was peripheral blood. The receptors here all came from a woman between 40 and 55 years old with COVID-19, enrolled during active disease.

The V gene is TRBV6-6, the J gene TRBJ1-1, with a tentative D call TRBD1 (6 bases). CDR1 and CDR2 (germline): MNHNY, SVGAGI (reference sequence). The CDR3 covers 12 residues. V lost 6 bases and J 6 bases, leaving 11 bases between the germline ends. The CDR3 nucleotides read TGTGCCAGCAGAGGGGGATACTCTGAAGCTTTCTTT. Translation: CASRGGYSEAFF.

V usage is TRBV28 and J usage is TRBJ2-3; 11 bases are shared with TRBD2. Germline CDR1 MDHEN, CDR2 SYDVKM. The V gene end was trimmed by 1 base and the J gene end by 4 bases; junction bases not matched to a gene: 10. This CDR3 is 18 amino acids long. This chain's CDR3 is CASSLLKGSGRAADTQYF. The CDR3 bases are TGTGCCAGCAGTTTATTGAAGGGTAGCGGGAGGGCCGCAGATACGCAGTATTTT.

The rearrangement uses TRBV12-5 and TRBJ1-1; 7 positions match TRBD1. The CDR3 contains 14 residues. Per germline, CDR1 LGHNT and CDR2 FRNRAP. The ends lost 5 bases at V and 0 bases at J; junction bases unmatched: 3. The CDR3 reads CASGTDRVNTEAFF. Written as DNA, the CDR3 is TGTGCTAGTGGTACAGACAGGGTGAACACTGAAGCTTTCTTT.

The rearrangement links TRBV24-1 to TRBJ1-6; D possibly corresponds to TRBD1 (5 bases). This CDR3 is 15 amino acids long. V was trimmed by 1 base and J by 8 bases, leaving 11 bases between them. Germline loops: CDR1 KGHDR, CDR2 SFDVKD. CDR3 coding DNA: TGTGCCACCAGTGATTTAGGGGCCACTGATTCACCCCTCCACTTT. It codes for CATSDLGATDSPLHF.

The V gene is TRBV7-2, the J gene TRBJ1-3; D unclear. Deletions cut 3 bases from V and 2 bases from J, with 5 bases between. The CDR3 has 13 residues. Germline V gene lookup returns CDR1 SGHTA and CDR2 FQGNSA. CDR3 sequence: CASSLRAGNTIYF. The CDR3 nucleotides are TGTGCCAGCAGCTTGAGGGCTGGAAACACCATATATTTT.

V gene TRBV14 combines with J gene TRBJ1-2, with 8 nucleotides matching TRBD1. V dropped 4 bases and J dropped 8; count of bases not matched to a gene: 6. CDR1 is SGHDN, CDR2 FVKESK, per germline. This CDR3 has 13 residues. The CDR3 loop reads CASSPRTGFGYTF. The CDR3, as DNA: TGTGCCAGCAGCCCTCGGACAGGGTTCGGCTACACCTTC.

The chain couples TRBV28 to TRBJ1-6, with D perhaps TRBD1 (6 bases). This CDR3 is 14 amino acids long. The germline CDR1 and CDR2 sequences are MDHEN and SYDVKM. Trimming pared 5 bases from V and 7 bases from J, leaving 12 bases between. The CDR3 DNA reads TGTGCCAGCAGTAGGGACATCGAGAATTCACCCCTCCACTTT. Translated: CASSRDIENSPLHF.

In this sample, this clone turned up once. J is TRBJ2-1 and V is TRBV3-1 (or the pseudogene TRBV3-2), with 7 bases aligning to TRBD1. CDR3 length equals 18 residues. Germline V CDR1 and CDR2: LGHDT, YNNKEL (reference sequence). Losses at the gene ends were 6 bases for V and 0 bases for J; bases not matched to a gene: 14. CDR3 nucleotide sequence: TGTGCCAGCAGACAGGGGAACGGGACCCTAAGCTCCTACAATGAGCAGTTCTTC. Protein sequence: CASRQGNGTLSSYNEQFF.

The chain has TRBV28 and TRBJ1-2; D possibly corresponds to TRBD1 (6 bases). Deletions cut 5 bases from V and 9 bases from J, with 16 bases between. The CDR3 totals 13 residues. The germline V gene encodes CDR1 MDHEN and CDR2 SYDVKM. CDR3 in amino acids: CASSRDTGSRYTF. The CDR3 DNA follows: TGTGCCAGCAGTCGTGATACAGGGTCGCGCTACACCTTC.